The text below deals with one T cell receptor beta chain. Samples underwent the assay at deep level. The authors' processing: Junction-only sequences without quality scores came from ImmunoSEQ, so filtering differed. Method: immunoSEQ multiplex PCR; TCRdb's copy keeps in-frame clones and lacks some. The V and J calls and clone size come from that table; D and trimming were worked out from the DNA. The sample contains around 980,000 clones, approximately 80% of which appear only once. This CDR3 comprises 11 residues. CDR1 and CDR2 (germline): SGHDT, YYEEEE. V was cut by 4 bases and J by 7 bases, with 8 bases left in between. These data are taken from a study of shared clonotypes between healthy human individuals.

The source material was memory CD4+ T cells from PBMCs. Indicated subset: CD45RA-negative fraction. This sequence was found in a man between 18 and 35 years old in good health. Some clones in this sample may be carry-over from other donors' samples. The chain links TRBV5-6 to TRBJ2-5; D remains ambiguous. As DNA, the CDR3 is TGTGCCAGCAGCGGGGTAGGGACCCAGTACTTC. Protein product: CASSGVGTQYF.